The 5 T cell receptor beta chains below come from one sample, sequenced in a study of beta chain features in type 1 diabetes. Every bit of the isolated RNA underwent reverse transcription, so sequencing read expressed TCRB transcripts. Sequencing used immunoSEQ multiplex PCR; TCRdb keeps in-frame clones, though not all of them. This table holds under 300,000 clones, around 7.3% found once. The source material was central memory CD4+ T cells from blood. These receptors all come from a woman in her late teens or twenties in good health.

This clone appeared a few times. CDR3 sequence reads: CASSYFAQETQYF. DNA for the CDR3: TGTGCCAGCAGTTACTTCGCCCAAGAGACCCAGTACTTC. The chain employs TRBV6-6 and TRBJ2-5; D unclear. With 1 base removed from V and 1 base from J, the gap between germline ends came to 4 bases. Looked up from germline, CDR1 is MNHNY and CDR2 is SVGAGI (reference sequence). The CDR3 has 13 residues.

This clone was seen more than once but under ten times. The chain combines TRBV7-8 with TRBJ2-5; 7 nucleotides align to TRBD2. Per germline, CDR1 SGHVS and CDR2 FQNEAQ. The CDR3 is made up of 13 amino acids. V shed 5 bases and J 5 bases; nucleotides not matched to a gene: 5. DNA for the CDR3: TGTGCCAGCAGCCAGGGACTATGGGAGACCCAGTACTTC. The encoded protein is CASSQGLWETQYF.

The CDR3 nucleotides are TGTGCCAGCAGTGTACGAGGGGCTAACAATGAGCAGTTCTTC. Translation: CASSVRGANNEQFF. The genes are TRBV6-6 and TRBJ2-1; D is possibly TRBD1 or TRBD2 (5 bases each). Germline CDR1 MNHNY, CDR2 SVGAGI (reference sequence). The CDR3 contains 14 residues. V was cut by 5 bases and J by 5 bases, with 13 bases left in between.

A few counts support this clone. The gene calls are TRBV5-1 and TRBJ2-1; TRBD2 matches at 11 bases. The CDR3 runs to 15 residues. After removal of 2 bases from V and 7 bases from J, the junction contained 5 bases not matched to a gene. The germline gives CDR1 SGHRS, CDR2 YFSETQ. In DNA, the CDR3 is TGCGCCAGCAGCTTTACTAGCGGGAGTAGGAATGAGCAGTTCTTC. Its protein product is CASSFTSGSRNEQFF.

Only a few counts were recorded for this clone. This sequence joins TRBV9 and TRBJ2-3, with 10 bases identical to TRBD2. Germline V gene data show CDR1 as SGDLS and CDR2 as YYNGEE. With 0 bases clipped from V and 6 bases from J, the junction kept 13 bases outside the gene matches. The CDR3 is 18 amino acids. The CDR3 sequence: CASSVATSSGGHQDTQYF. The CDR3 coding sequence is TGTGCCAGCAGCGTAGCTACGTCTAGCGGGGGCCATCAGGATACGCAGTATTTT.